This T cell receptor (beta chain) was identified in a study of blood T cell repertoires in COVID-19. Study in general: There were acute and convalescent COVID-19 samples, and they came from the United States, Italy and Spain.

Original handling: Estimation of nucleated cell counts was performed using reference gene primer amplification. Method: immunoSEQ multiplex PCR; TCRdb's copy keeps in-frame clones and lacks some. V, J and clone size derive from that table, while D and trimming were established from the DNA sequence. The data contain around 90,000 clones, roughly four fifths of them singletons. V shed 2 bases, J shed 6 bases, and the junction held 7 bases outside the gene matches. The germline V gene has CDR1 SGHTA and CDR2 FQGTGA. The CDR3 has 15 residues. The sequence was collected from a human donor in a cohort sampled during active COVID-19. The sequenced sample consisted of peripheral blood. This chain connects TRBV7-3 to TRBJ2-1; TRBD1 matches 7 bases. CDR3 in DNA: TGTGCCAGCAGCTTAGACAGGGTCATGGGCAATGAGCAGTTCTTC. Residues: CASSLDRVMGNEQFF.